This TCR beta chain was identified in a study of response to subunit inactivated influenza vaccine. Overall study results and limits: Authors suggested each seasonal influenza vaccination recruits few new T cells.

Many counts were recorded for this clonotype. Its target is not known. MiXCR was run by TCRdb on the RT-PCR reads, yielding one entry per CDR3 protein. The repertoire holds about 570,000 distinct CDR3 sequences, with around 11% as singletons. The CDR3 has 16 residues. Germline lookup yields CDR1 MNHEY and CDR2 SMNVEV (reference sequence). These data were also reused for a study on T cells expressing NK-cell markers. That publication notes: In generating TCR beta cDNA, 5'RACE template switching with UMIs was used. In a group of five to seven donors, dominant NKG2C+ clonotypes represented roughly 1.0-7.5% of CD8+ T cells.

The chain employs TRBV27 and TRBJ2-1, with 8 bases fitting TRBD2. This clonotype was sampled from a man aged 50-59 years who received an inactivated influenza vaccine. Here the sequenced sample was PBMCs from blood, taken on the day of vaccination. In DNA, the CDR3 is TGTTTCGGGCCTGTCGGCGGGAGGATACCCTACAATGAGCAGTTCTTC. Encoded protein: CFGPVGGRIPYNEQFF.